One sample yielded the 9 T cell receptor beta chains listed below, sequenced in a study of cytomegalovirus exposure and HLA in healthy donors. Clones were read by immunoSEQ multiplex PCR, and TCRdb kept only the in-frame ones, dropping some. Of 150,000 to 180,000 clones in the sample, 86% were seen once. Sequencing was done on a sample of PBMCs. These receptors were obtained from a human donor in good health.

The chain carries TRBV7-9 and TRBJ2-7; 7 nucleotides align to TRBD2. The CDR3 is made up of 15 amino acids. With V trimmed by 5 bases and J by 2 bases, 9 bases remained unmatched. The germline V gene encodes CDR1 SEHNR and CDR2 FQNEAQ (reference sequence). The CDR3 loop is CASSPWRGLTYEQYF. The CDR3 DNA sequence: TGTGCCAGCAGCCCTTGGCGGGGGTTAACCTACGAGCAGTACTTC.

V is TRBV9 and J is TRBJ2-1; D might be TRBD2 (6 bases). CDR1 is SGDLS, CDR2 YYNGEE, per germline. The CDR3 has 13 residues. The V end was cut by 0 bases, the J end by 9 bases, with 10 bases between. CDR3 sequence: CASSVVAAGEQFF. The CDR3 DNA is TGTGCCAGCAGCGTAGTGGCAGCGGGTGAGCAGTTCTTC.

The chain links TRBV2 to TRBJ1-5, with 7 bases lining up with TRBD1. Looked up from germline, CDR1 is SNHLY and CDR2 is FYNNEI. This CDR3 spans 15 amino acids. V was pared by 8 bases and J by 1 base, with 8 bases of the junction left unmatched. The CDR3 DNA follows: TGTGCCAGCGTTAGAGACAGGGCAAGCAATCAGCCCCAGCATTTT. Translated, it gives CASVRDRASNQPQHF.

V and J are TRBV4-2 and TRBJ2-1; D gene unclear. Germline loops: CDR1 LGHNA, CDR2 YNFKEQ. CDR3 length: 14 residues. Trimming pared 0 bases from V and 2 bases from J, leaving 5 bases between. The CDR3 nucleotides read TGTGCCAGCAGCCAAGACGCTACCTACAATGAGCAGTTCTTC. Protein sequence: CASSQDATYNEQFF.

The chain is built from TRBV7-9 and TRBJ1-1; perhaps TRBD1 as D (6 bases). The V end was cut by 10 bases, the J end by 11 bases, with 23 bases between. CDR1 and CDR2 (germline): SEHNR, FQNEAQ (reference sequence). The CDR3 sequence is 13 residues long. In DNA form, the CDR3 reads TGTGCCACCCTCGGACAGTTGGGGGCAGAGGCTTTCTTT. It encodes CATLGQLGAEAFF.

The V and J genes are TRBV27 and TRBJ2-3, with 15 bases that match TRBD2. From germline, CDR1 is MNHEY and CDR2 SMNVEV (reference sequence). The CDR3 extends over 16 amino acids. V lost 4 bases and J lost 4; bases outside the gene matches: 3. CDR3 amino acids: CASSWGLAGGPDTQYF. In nucleotides, the CDR3 is TGTGCCAGCAGTTGGGGACTAGCGGGAGGTCCAGATACGCAGTATTTT.

The rearrangement uses TRBV19 and TRBJ1-5; D remains ambiguous. Germline V CDR1 and CDR2: LNHDA, SQIVND (reference sequence). Deletions cut 3 bases from V and 5 bases from J, with 8 bases between. This CDR3 comprises 13 residues. This CDR3 reads CASSIRLDQPQHF. Here the CDR3 DNA reads TGTGCCAGTAGTATCCGATTAGATCAGCCCCAGCATTTT.

The J gene is TRBJ1-2, the V gene TRBV6-6; 9 nucleotides match TRBD1. CDR1 is MNHNY, CDR2 SVGAGI, per germline (reference sequence). Trimming cost V 5 bases and J 4 bases; bases outside gene matches: 2. The CDR3 consists of 13 residues. CDR3 in DNA: TGTGCCAGCAGTCCGACAGGGGGCTATGGCTACACCTTC. Translated, it gives CASSPTGGYGYTF.

This chain links TRBV6-5 with TRBJ1-4; D remains unclear. Trimming shortened V by 0 bases and J by 5 bases, and 10 bases separated the two germline ends. This CDR3 is built from 15 residues. CDR1 and CDR2 from the germline V gene are MNHEY and SVGAGI. The CDR3 loop reads CASSYSRASNEKLFF. CDR3 bases: TGTGCCAGCAGTTACTCGAGAGCTTCCAATGAAAAACTGTTTTTT.